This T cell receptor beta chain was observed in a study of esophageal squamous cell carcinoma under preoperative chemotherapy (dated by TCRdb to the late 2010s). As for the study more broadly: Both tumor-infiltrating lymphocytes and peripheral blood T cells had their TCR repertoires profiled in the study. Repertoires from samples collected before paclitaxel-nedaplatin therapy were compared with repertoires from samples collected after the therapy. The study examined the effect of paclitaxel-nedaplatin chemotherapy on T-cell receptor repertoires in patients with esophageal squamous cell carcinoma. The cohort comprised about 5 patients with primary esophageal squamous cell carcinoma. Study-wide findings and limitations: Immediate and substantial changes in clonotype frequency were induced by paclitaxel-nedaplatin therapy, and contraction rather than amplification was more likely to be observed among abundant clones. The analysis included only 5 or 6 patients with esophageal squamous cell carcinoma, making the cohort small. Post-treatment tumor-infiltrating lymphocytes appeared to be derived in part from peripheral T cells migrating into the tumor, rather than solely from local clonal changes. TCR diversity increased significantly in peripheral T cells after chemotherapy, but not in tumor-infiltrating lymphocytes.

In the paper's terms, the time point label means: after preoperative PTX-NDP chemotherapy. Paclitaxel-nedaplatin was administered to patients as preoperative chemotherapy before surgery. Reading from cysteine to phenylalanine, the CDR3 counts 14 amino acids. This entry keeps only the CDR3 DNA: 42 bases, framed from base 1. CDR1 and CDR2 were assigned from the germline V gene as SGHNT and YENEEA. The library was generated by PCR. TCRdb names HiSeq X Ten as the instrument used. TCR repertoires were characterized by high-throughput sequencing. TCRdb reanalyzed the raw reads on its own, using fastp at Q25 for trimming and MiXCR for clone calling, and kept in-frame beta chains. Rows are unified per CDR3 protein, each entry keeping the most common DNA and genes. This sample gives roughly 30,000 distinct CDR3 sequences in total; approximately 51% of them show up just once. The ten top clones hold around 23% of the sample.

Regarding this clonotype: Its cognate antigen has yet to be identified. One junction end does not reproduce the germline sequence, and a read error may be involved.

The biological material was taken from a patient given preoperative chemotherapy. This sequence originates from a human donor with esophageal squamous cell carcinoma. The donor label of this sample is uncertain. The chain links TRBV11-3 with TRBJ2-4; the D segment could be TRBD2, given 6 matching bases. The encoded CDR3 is CGSTGEWVKNMQYF. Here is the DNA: TGTGGCAGCACGGGGGAGTGGGTCAAAAACATGCAGTATTTC. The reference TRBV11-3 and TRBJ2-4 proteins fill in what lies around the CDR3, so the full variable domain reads EAGVVQSPRYKIIEKKQPVAFWCNPISGHNTLYWYLQNLGQGPELLIRYENEEAVDDSQLPKDRFSAERLKGVDSTLKIQPAELGDSAVYLCGSTGEWVKNMQYFGAGTRLSVL.